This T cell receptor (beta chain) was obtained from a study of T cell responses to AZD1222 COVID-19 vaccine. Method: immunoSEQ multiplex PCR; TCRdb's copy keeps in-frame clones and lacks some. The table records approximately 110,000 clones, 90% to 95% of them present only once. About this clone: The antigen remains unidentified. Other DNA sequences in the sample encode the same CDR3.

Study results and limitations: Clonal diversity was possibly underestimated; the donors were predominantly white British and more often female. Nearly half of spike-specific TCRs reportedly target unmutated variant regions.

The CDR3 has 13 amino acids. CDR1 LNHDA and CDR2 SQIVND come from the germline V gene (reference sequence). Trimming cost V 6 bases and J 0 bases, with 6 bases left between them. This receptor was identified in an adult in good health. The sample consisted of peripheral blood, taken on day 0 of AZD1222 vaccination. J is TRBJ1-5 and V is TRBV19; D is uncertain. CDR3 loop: CASRGVSNQPQHF. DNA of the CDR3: TGTGCCAGTAGGGGTGTTAGCAATCAGCCCCAGCATTTT.